A single sample is the source of the 9 T cell receptor beta chains below, sequenced in a study of CD8 T cell repertoires and HIV-1 epitope variants. For these TCRs, the target antigens are not known. Clones were read by immunoSEQ multiplex PCR, and TCRdb kept only the in-frame ones, dropping some. The sample holds roughly 2,000 clones; 71% are singletons and the top ten take 35% to 45%. The source material was cultured CD8+ T cells derived from PBMCs. These receptor sequences come from a male donor with HIV.

This clone appeared once. This chain links TRBV28 with TRBJ1-2, with a tentative D call TRBD1 (6 bases). The CDR3 totals 18 residues. The V gene lost 1 base and the J gene lost 6 bases, with 24 bases spanning the gap. The V gene's germline CDR1 is MDHEN and CDR2 SYDVKM. The CDR3 sequence: CASSLYPRQERNLNGYTF. CDR3 DNA sequence: TGTGCCAGCAGTTTATACCCCCGACAGGAGCGCAATCTCAATGGCTACACCTTC.

The J gene is TRBJ2-7, the V gene TRBV19; tentatively, D is TRBD2 (5 bases). Germline V gene sequence: CDR1 LNHDA, CDR2 SQIVND (reference sequence). Trimming cost V 9 bases and J 1 base, with 13 bases left between them. This CDR3 has 13 amino acids. The CDR3 DNA follows: TGTGCCAGCCGACCGGGATCTTCCTACGAGCAGTACTTC. Translated, it gives CASRPGSSYEQYF.

This rearrangement joins TRBV19 to TRBJ1-2, with TRBD1 as a possible D gene (5 bases). Trimming pared 7 bases from V and 4 bases from J, leaving 22 bases between. The CDR3 length is 16 residues. The germline V gene encodes CDR1 LNHDA and CDR2 SQIVND (reference sequence). The CDR3 spells CASTPSWGRNLYGYTF. The CDR3 DNA reads TGTGCCAGTACCCCATCCTGGGGCAGAAATCTCTATGGCTACACCTTC. The entire variable domain, with the rest obtained from reference TRBV19 and TRBJ1-2, is as follows: DGGITQSPKYLFRKEGQNVTLSCEQNLNHDAMYWYRQDPGQGLRLIYYSQIVNDFQKGDIAEGYSVSREKKESFPLTVTSAQKNPTAFYLCASTPSWGRNLYGYTFGSGTRLTVV.

The chain is built from TRBV28 and TRBJ2-7; 10 nucleotides agree with TRBD1. CDR1 MDHEN and CDR2 SYDVKM come from the germline V gene. CDR3 size: 15 residues. Unmatched junction bases numbered 9, after V lost 6 bases and J lost 4 bases. In DNA, the CDR3 is TGTGCCAGCAGCCCTGACAGGGGGCAAGTTTACGAGCAGTACTTC. Protein: CASSPDRGQVYEQYF. Full variable domain (remainder filled in from reference TRBV28 and TRBJ2-7): DVKVTQSSRYLVKRTGEKVFLECVQDMDHENMFWYRQDPGLGLRLIYFSYDVKMKEKGDIPEGYSVSREKKERFSLILESASTNQTSMYLCASSPDRGQVYEQYFGPGTRLTVT.

This rearrangement joins TRBV28 to TRBJ1-2, with a tentative D call TRBD1 (6 bases). V lost 11 bases and J 7 bases, leaving 17 bases between the germline ends. Germline CDR1 is MDHEN and CDR2 is SYDVKM. The CDR3 spans 12 residues. The CDR3 protein is CAVGGGGGGYTF. The DNA of the CDR3 is TGTGCCGTAGGAGGGGGAGGTGGTGGCTACACCTTC.

The chain is built from TRBV27 and TRBJ2-7; D remains unclear. There are 12 residues in the CDR3. Germline loops: CDR1 MNHEY, CDR2 SMNVEV (reference sequence). The ends were cut back, 5 bases at V and 4 bases at J, with 9 bases in the middle. Written as DNA, the CDR3 is TGTGCCAGCAGTGCCGTGGGGTACGAGCAGTACTTC. It translates to CASSAVGYEQYF.

The V and J genes are TRBV28 and TRBJ1-4; 8 bases line up with TRBD1. CDR3 length: 16 residues. J was trimmed by 8 bases and V by 6 bases; bases with no gene match: 14. Germline CDR1 MDHEN, CDR2 SYDVKM. In DNA, the CDR3 is TGTGCCAGCAGCCTGGACAGGGAAGATGTGACGGAAAAACTGTTTTTT. Translated, it gives CASSLDREDVTEKLFF.

This rearrangement joins TRBV7-3 to TRBJ2-1, with a possible D match to TRBD2 (5 bases). The CDR3 has 13 amino acids. V was cut by 1 base and J by 9 bases, with 10 bases left in between. The germline CDR1 and CDR2 sequences are SGHTA and FQGTGA. DNA for the CDR3: TGTGCCAGCAGCTTAATGATGGCGGGTGAGCAGTTCTTC. Protein sequence: CASSLMMAGEQFF.

This clone was detected only a few times. V and J are TRBV4-2 and TRBJ2-7; D is tentatively TRBD1 or TRBD2 (5 bases each). This CDR3 is built from 14 residues. From germline, CDR1 is LGHNA and CDR2 YNFKEQ. Trimming pared 4 bases from V and 5 bases from J, leaving 15 bases between. CDR3 region: CASSPTGGRDEQYF. The DNA for the CDR3 is TGTGCCAGCAGCCCTACAGGCGGGCGGGACGAGCAGTACTTC.